Listed below are T cell receptor beta chains from one sample, sequenced in a study of response to subunit inactivated influenza vaccine. TCRdb analysed the RT-PCR reads with MiXCR anew, one entry per CDR3 protein. The repertoire holds around 850,000 distinct CDR3 sequences, with about 18% as singletons. Material: PBMCs from blood, obtained approximately 5 days after vaccination. These receptors were taken from a man aged 50-59 years who received an inactivated influenza vaccine. Both conserved end residues are part of each CDR3. Each record gives: V gene, clone size, J gene, D gene, CDR3 DNA, CDR3 protein. A D gene is named only where the DNA matches it firmly. The listing skips clone size in some rows; elsewhere it reads once, few, many or a size class.

v_call: TRBV20-1; clone_size: many; j_call: TRBJ2-1; d_call: .; cdr3_nt: TGCAGTGCTCACCGACAGGGGACTAGGCAGTTCTTC; cdr3_aa: CSAHRQGTRQFF
v_call: TRBV10-1; clone_size: .; j_call: TRBJ2-3; d_call: TRBD1; cdr3_nt: TGCGCCAGCAGTCCTAGTCGACAGGGGACGCAGTATTTT; cdr3_aa: CASSPSRQGTQYF
v_call: TRBV5-6; clone_size: few; j_call: TRBJ2-2; d_call: TRBD1; cdr3_nt: TGTGCCAGCAGCTTGCTCTGGACAGGTACCGGGGAGCTGTTTTTT; cdr3_aa: CASSLLWTGTGELFF
v_call: TRBV10-2; clone_size: .; j_call: TRBJ2-7; d_call: .; cdr3_nt: TGCGCCAGCAGTGTCAGTTGGTCCTACGAGCAGTACTTC; cdr3_aa: CASSVSWSYEQYF
v_call: TRBV25-1; clone_size: .; j_call: TRBJ2-7; d_call: .; cdr3_nt: TGTGCCAGCAGTGCCTTATCTCCGGGCGCCTACGAGCAGTACTTC; cdr3_aa: CASSALSPGAYEQYF
v_call: TRBV6-2/TRBV6-3; clone_size: .; j_call: TRBJ1-2; d_call: TRBD1; cdr3_nt: TGTGCCAGCAGTTACACGACAGGGGGCTTAAACTATGGCTACACCTTC; cdr3_aa: CASSYTTGGLNYGYTF
v_call: TRBV7-9; clone_size: few; j_call: TRBJ1-1; d_call: .; cdr3_nt: TGTGCCAGCAGCTATACGGGGGGAGAAGCTTTCTTT; cdr3_aa: CASSYTGGEAFF
v_call: TRBV20-1; clone_size: few; j_call: TRBJ2-5; d_call: .; cdr3_nt: TGCAGTGCTGCACCCCTTCAGGGGTCCCAAGAGACCCAGTACTTC; cdr3_aa: CSAAPLQGSQETQYF
v_call: TRBV10-3; clone_size: few; j_call: TRBJ2-7; d_call: .; cdr3_nt: TGTGCCATCAGTTCCCCTACAGGGCGGAACTACGAGCAGTACTTC; cdr3_aa: CAISSPTGRNYEQYF
v_call: TRBV24-1; clone_size: .; j_call: TRBJ2-3; d_call: .; cdr3_nt: TGTGCCACCAGTGATCCCGGCACCCGCACAGATACGCAGTATTTT; cdr3_aa: CATSDPGTRTDTQYF
v_call: TRBV4-1; clone_size: .; j_call: TRBJ2-3; d_call: TRBD2; cdr3_nt: TGCGCCAGCAGCCAAGGGACTAGCGGGAGGGCCCTCACAGATACGCAGTATTTT; cdr3_aa: CASSQGTSGRALTDTQYF
v_call: TRBV24-1; clone_size: .; j_call: TRBJ2-2; d_call: .; cdr3_nt: TGTGCCACCAGTGACGGGACGGATAACACCGGGGAGCTGTTTTTT; cdr3_aa: CATSDGTDNTGELFF
v_call: TRBV12-3/TRBV12-4; clone_size: .; j_call: TRBJ2-5; d_call: .; cdr3_nt: TGTGCCAGCAGCAGGGGACAAAAAGAGACCCAGTACTTC; cdr3_aa: CASSRGQKETQYF
v_call: TRBV9; clone_size: .; j_call: TRBJ1-4; d_call: TRBD1; cdr3_nt: TGTGCCAGCAGCCCAGACAGGGCGGGGAGGGAAAAACTGTTTTTT; cdr3_aa: CASSPDRAGREKLFF
v_call: TRBV7-2; clone_size: .; j_call: TRBJ1-1; d_call: TRBD1; cdr3_nt: TGTGCCAGCAGCTTGGGGACAGGGTTTGAAACTGAAGCTTTCTTT; cdr3_aa: CASSLGTGFETEAFF
v_call: TRBV4-2; clone_size: few; j_call: TRBJ2-1; d_call: TRBD2; cdr3_nt: TGTGCCAGCAGCCGAGGGACTAGCGGGAACGGGGGCTGGAATGAGCAGTTCTTC; cdr3_aa: CASSRGTSGNGGWNEQFF
v_call: TRBV7-2; clone_size: few; j_call: TRBJ2-7; d_call: TRBD2; cdr3_nt: TGTGCCAGCAGCTTAACGGCGGGAGTTAATTCGGGGGAGCAGTACTTC; cdr3_aa: CASSLTAGVNSGEQYF
v_call: TRBV5-4; clone_size: .; j_call: TRBJ2-1; d_call: .; cdr3_nt: TGTGCCAGCAGCTTGGAGGTAATAAGCTCCTACAATGAGCAGTTCTTC; cdr3_aa: CASSLEVISSYNEQFF
v_call: TRBV10-3; clone_size: .; j_call: TRBJ1-2; d_call: .; cdr3_nt: TGTGCCATCAGTGAGTCGCCAAGTCCGAGTGGGGGCTACACCTTC; cdr3_aa: CAISESPSPSGGYTF
v_call: TRBV29-1; clone_size: many; j_call: TRBJ1-2; d_call: .; cdr3_nt: TGCAGCGTAAATGACGGAACCGTCTATGGCTACACCTTC; cdr3_aa: CSVNDGTVYGYTF
v_call: TRBV7-2; clone_size: .; j_call: TRBJ2-1; d_call: .; cdr3_nt: TGTGCCAGCAGCTTAGGTCCGGAGCCGGGGTGGGATGAGCAGTTCTTC; cdr3_aa: CASSLGPEPGWDEQFF
v_call: TRBV20-1; clone_size: .; j_call: TRBJ2-7; d_call: TRBD1; cdr3_nt: TGCAGTGCCCTGGGACAGGCGCCCTACGAGCAGTACTTC; cdr3_aa: CSALGQAPYEQYF
v_call: TRBV5-1; clone_size: .; j_call: TRBJ2-7; d_call: .; cdr3_nt: TGCGCCAGCAGTATTTTCGGCGGGGTGGCCTACGAGCAGTACTTC; cdr3_aa: CASSIFGGVAYEQYF
v_call: TRBV11-2; clone_size: .; j_call: TRBJ2-5; d_call: .; cdr3_nt: TGTGCCAGCAACTCCCAGGGGATGGGGCAAGAGACCCAGTACTTC; cdr3_aa: CASNSQGMGQETQYF
v_call: TRBV20-1; clone_size: .; j_call: TRBJ2-5; d_call: .; cdr3_nt: TGCAGTGCTAGAGTCCTGTCAGCGGAGACCCAGTACTTC; cdr3_aa: CSARVLSAETQYF
v_call: TRBV20-1; clone_size: few; j_call: TRBJ2-5; d_call: TRBD2; cdr3_nt: TGCAGTGCGTTTGTAGGACTAGCGGGGGATGGGACCCAGTACTTC; cdr3_aa: CSAFVGLAGDGTQYF
v_call: TRBV5-1; clone_size: .; j_call: TRBJ2-5; d_call: TRBD2; cdr3_nt: TGCGCCAGCAGCTTGACTAGCGGGAGGGAATTGAGAGAGACCCAGTACTTC; cdr3_aa: CASSLTSGRELRETQYF
v_call: TRBV12-3/TRBV12-4; clone_size: many; j_call: TRBJ2-7; d_call: .; cdr3_nt: TGTGCCAGCAAGGCAGTTGGATACGAGCAGTACTTC; cdr3_aa: CASKAVGYEQYF
v_call: TRBV10-1; clone_size: once; j_call: TRBJ2-7; d_call: TRBD1; cdr3_nt: TGCGCCAGCAGTGCTCGACAGGGGAGGAACGAGCAGTACTTC; cdr3_aa: CASSARQGRNEQYF
v_call: TRBV15; clone_size: .; j_call: TRBJ2-1; d_call: TRBD1; cdr3_nt: TGTGCCACCAGCCTCACAGGGGGAACCTACAATGAGCAGTTCTTC; cdr3_aa: CATSLTGGTYNEQFF
v_call: TRBV6-2/TRBV6-3; clone_size: many; j_call: TRBJ2-7; d_call: TRBD1; cdr3_nt: TGTGCCAGCACCCGGGACAGGGGCTACGAGCAGTACTTC; cdr3_aa: CASTRDRGYEQYF
v_call: TRBV20-1; clone_size: .; j_call: TRBJ2-3; d_call: .; cdr3_nt: TGCAGTGATACGAAACACAGTGAAAACACAGATACGCAGTATTTT; cdr3_aa: CSDTKHSENTDTQYF
v_call: TRBV5-5; clone_size: .; j_call: TRBJ2-1; d_call: .; cdr3_nt: TGTGCCAGCAGCTTGGGGGCGGTACACAATGAGCAGTTCTTC; cdr3_aa: CASSLGAVHNEQFF
v_call: TRBV12-3/TRBV12-4; clone_size: many; j_call: TRBJ2-1; d_call: .; cdr3_nt: TGTGCCAGCAGTTTATCTTGGAACAATGAGCAGTTCTTC; cdr3_aa: CASSLSWNNEQFF
v_call: TRBV5-5; clone_size: .; j_call: TRBJ2-7; d_call: .; cdr3_nt: TGTGCCAGCAGCTTGTCCCTTCCAGGTCTGACCTACGAGCAGTACTTC; cdr3_aa: CASSLSLPGLTYEQYF
v_call: TRBV6-1; clone_size: .; j_call: TRBJ1-2; d_call: .; cdr3_nt: TGTGCCAGCAGTGTAACGGGGGAACATGGCTACACCTTC; cdr3_aa: CASSVTGEHGYTF
v_call: TRBV5-1; clone_size: .; j_call: TRBJ2-5; d_call: TRBD2; cdr3_nt: TGCGCCAGCAGTTCCGGGACTAGCGGGACAGGGGAGTACTTC; cdr3_aa: CASSSGTSGTGEYF
v_call: TRBV7-9; clone_size: .; j_call: TRBJ1-1; d_call: TRBD1; cdr3_nt: TGTGCCACCGACCGGGACAGGAACACTGAAGCTTTCTTT; cdr3_aa: CATDRDRNTEAFF
v_call: TRBV7-8; clone_size: .; j_call: TRBJ2-2; d_call: .; cdr3_nt: TGTGCCAGCGGTGAAGGTGGGACCGGGGAGCGGTTTTTT; cdr3_aa: CASGEGGTGERFF
v_call: TRBV9; clone_size: .; j_call: TRBJ1-6; d_call: TRBD1; cdr3_nt: TGTGCCAGCAGCCGGACAGGGTCCAATTCACCCCTCCACTTT; cdr3_aa: CASSRTGSNSPLHF